What follows are 4 T cell receptor beta chains derived from one specimen sequenced in a study of regulatory T cells in long-lasting Graves disease (dated by TCRdb to about 2021). The library was generated by multiplex PCR. TCRdb records Illumina HiSeq 4000 as the sequencer. To build TCR beta libraries, CDR3 regions were amplified by Arm-PCR using iRepertoire HTBI primers. The raw public data were reprocessed by TCRdb itself: fastp quality trimming at Q25, MiXCR clonotype calling, in-frame beta chains only. Each CDR3 protein gets just one entry, which takes the most common genes and DNA from the rows behind it. For this sample the table gives 410,000 or so distinct CDR3 sequences, of which more than 13% were detected only once. The ten largest clonotypes hold approximately 16% of the sample. The time point label for this specimen denotes: newly diagnosed GD, antithyroid drugs for less than 3 months. RNA was extracted from PBMCs in TRIzol for both TCR sequencing and RNA sequencing.

A further study also used this sample, focusing on T cells in Graves' hyperthyroidism and ophthalmopathy.

The specimen comprised peripheral blood mononuclear cells (PBMCs), sampled at new diagnosis, from a patient treated with antithyroid drugs. These receptors all stem from a woman in her 30s with Graves disease. Donor details come from another sample of the same person, matched by shared clones.

This clonotype was seen at least ten times. V and J are TRBV6-2 or TRBV6-3 and TRBJ2-7; D perhaps matches TRBD2 (6 bases). V gave up 7 bases and J gave up 3 bases, with 16 bases separating them. This CDR3 comprises 14 residues. Germline V CDR1 and CDR2: MNHEY, SVGEGT. CDR3 nucleotides: TGTGCCAGCACACGCGGGACGGGGAGCTACGAGCAGTACTTC. Protein sequence: CASTRGTGSYEQYF.

The gene calls are TRBV28 and TRBJ2-7; no definite D call. V lost 1 base and J 3 bases, leaving 7 bases between the germline ends. The V gene's germline CDR1 is MDHEN and CDR2 SYDVKM. This CDR3 is 13 amino acids long. CDR3 region: CASSLSFGYEQYF. CDR3 nucleotide sequence: TGTGCCAGCAGTTTATCCTTTGGCTACGAGCAGTACTTC.

The V and J genes are TRBV20-1 and TRBJ2-3, with 8 nucleotides matching TRBD1. The CDR3 runs to 14 residues. The V and J ends lost 3 bases and 4 bases, in that order; junction bases with no gene match: 6. Germline lookup yields CDR1 DFQATT and CDR2 SNEGSKA (reference sequence). This CDR3 reads CSASRGQGADTQYF. In DNA form, the CDR3 reads TGCAGTGCTAGCAGGGGGCAGGGTGCAGATACGCAGTATTTT.

There are many counts of this clonotype. This sequence joins TRBV4-1 and TRBJ2-5; TRBD1 agrees at 10 bases. The CDR3 sequence is 15 residues long. Germline CDR1 MGHRA, CDR2 YSYEKL. V was clipped by 0 bases and J by 4 bases; unmatched bases: 2. CDR3 region: CASSQDRDRGETQYF. In DNA, the CDR3 is TGCGCCAGCAGCCAAGATCGGGACAGGGGAGAGACCCAGTACTTC.